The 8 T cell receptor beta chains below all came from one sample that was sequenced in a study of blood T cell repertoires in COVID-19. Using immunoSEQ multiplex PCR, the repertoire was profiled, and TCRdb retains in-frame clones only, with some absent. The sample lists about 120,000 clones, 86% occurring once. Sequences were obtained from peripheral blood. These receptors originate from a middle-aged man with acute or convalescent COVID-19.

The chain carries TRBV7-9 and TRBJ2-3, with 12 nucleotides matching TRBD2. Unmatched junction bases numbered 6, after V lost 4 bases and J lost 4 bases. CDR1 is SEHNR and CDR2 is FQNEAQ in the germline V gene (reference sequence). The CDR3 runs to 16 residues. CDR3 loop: CASSWELAGGPDTQYF. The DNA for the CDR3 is TGTGCCAGCAGCTGGGAACTAGCGGGAGGCCCAGATACGCAGTATTTT.

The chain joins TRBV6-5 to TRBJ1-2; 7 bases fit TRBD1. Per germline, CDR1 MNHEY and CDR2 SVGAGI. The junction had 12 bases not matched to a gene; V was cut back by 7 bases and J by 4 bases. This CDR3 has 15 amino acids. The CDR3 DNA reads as TGTGCCAGCAAACTTTTCCGGGACAGTGGCTATGGCTACACCTTC. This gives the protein CASKLFRDSGYGYTF.

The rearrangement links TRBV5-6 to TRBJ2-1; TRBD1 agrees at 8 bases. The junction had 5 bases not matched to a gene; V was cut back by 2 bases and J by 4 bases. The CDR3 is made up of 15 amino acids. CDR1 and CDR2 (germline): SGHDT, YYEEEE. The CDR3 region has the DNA TGTGCCAGCAGCTTTGGACAGGGTCCGTACAATGAGCAGTTCTTC. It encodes CASSFGQGPYNEQFF.

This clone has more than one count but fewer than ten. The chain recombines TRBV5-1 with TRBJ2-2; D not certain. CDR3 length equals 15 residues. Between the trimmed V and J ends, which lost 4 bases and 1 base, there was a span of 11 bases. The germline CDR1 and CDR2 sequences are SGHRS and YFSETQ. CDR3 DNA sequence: TGCGCCAGCAGCCCGGGTGCGGTGAACACCGGGGAGCTGTTTTTT. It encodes CASSPGAVNTGELFF. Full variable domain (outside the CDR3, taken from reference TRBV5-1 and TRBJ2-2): KAGVTQTPRYLIKTRGQQVTLSCSPISGHRSVSWYQQTPGQGLQFLFEYFSETQRNKGNFPGRFSGRQFSNSRSEMNVSTLELGDSALYLCASSPGAVNTGELFFGEGSRLTVL.

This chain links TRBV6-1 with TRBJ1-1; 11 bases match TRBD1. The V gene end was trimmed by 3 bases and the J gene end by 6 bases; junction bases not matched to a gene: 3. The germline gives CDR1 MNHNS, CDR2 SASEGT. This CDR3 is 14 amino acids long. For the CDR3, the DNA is TGTGCCAGCAGTGAGAGGACAGGGGGCTCTGAAGCTTTCTTT. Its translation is CASSERTGGSEAFF.

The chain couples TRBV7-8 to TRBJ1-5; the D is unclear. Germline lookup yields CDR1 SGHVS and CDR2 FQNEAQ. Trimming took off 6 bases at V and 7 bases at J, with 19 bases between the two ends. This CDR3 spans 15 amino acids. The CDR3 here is CASSSDQLRGQPQHF. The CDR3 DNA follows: TGTGCCAGCAGTTCCGACCAACTCAGAGGGCAGCCCCAGCATTTT.

The CDR3 sequence: CASSLGPGNRETQYF. As DNA, the CDR3 is TGTGCCAGCAGCTTGGGGCCGGGGAATAGGGAGACCCAGTACTTC. The chain has TRBV5-4 and TRBJ2-5; D possibly corresponds to TRBD2 (5 bases). V lost 0 bases to trimming and J lost 5 bases, with 14 bases between them. The CDR3 spans 15 residues. Germline CDR1 and CDR2: SGHNT and YYREEE (reference sequence).

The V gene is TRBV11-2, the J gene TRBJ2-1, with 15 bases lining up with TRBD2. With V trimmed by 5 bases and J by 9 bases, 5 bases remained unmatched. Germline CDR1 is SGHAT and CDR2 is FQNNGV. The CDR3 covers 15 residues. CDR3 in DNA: TGTGCCAGCAGCCGGACTAGCGGGAGGGGTGGTGAGCAGTTCTTC. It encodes CASSRTSGRGGEQFF.